The T cell receptor (beta chain) under discussion was sequenced for a study of beta chain features in type 1 diabetes (dated by TCRdb to the late 2010s). The study in broad terms: Mean age, gender distribution, total cell number and subset yield did not differ between patients and healthy donors. A total of approximately 110,000,000 sorted cells were examined across all samples, and a strong correlation was observed between cell number per subset and RNA yield. Regulatory and stem cell-like memory subsets were isolated from only 8 patients and about eight healthy donors, whereas naive and central memory subsets came from all 30 or so donors. The study compared the TCRB repertoires of sorted circulating CD4+ T cell subsets in recently diagnosed type 1 diabetes patients with those in matched healthy donors. The full study reports these points: Only small numbers of individuals were included in the HLA sub-analyses, which left unresolved whether HLA type had any influence on TCRB rearrangement. Shorter templates might be favored by PCR, yet because patient and control samples were amplified and corrected together, any such skew would affect both groups equally. At VDJ recombination sites, type 1 diabetes patients had fewer insertions and more deleted nucleotides, which implies abnormalities in thymic rearrangement. The naive, central memory and regulatory TCRB repertoires appeared to resemble one another more closely among patients than among healthy donors. In all four CD4+ subsets, TCRB CDR3 length was moderately but significantly shorter in type 1 diabetes patients. Because cDNA was sequenced instead of genomic DNA, highly expressing activated cells could be over-represented, though the groups showed no difference in activation or CD3 levels.

From each donor, a single peripheral blood sample of about 110 mL on average was drawn into heparinised tubes. Using a panel that included CD45RO, CCR7, CD25, CD127, CD95 and CD27, naive, central memory, regulatory and stem cell-like memory CD4+ T cells were sorted on a BD FACSAria II. Purity was above 95% for every sorted population. PBMCs were isolated immediately by Lymphoprep density gradient centrifugation and stained directly without culture. So that batch effects would be minimized, each experiment stained and sorted samples in pairs, pairing one healthy donor with one patient. All of the isolated RNA was reverse transcribed with the High Capacity cDNA Reverse Transcription Kit, so expressed TCRB transcripts were sequenced. Deep immunoSEQ sequencing was performed on naive, central memory and regulatory T cell samples, with an average of around 3.5 million total reads per sample. Sorted cells were lysed in RLT buffer, and RNA was extracted using DNase-treated RNeasy Micro or Mini kits according to cell number. Each cell subset was processed on its own to prevent cross-contamination, while patient and healthy donor samples were processed together. TCRB sequences were amplified from cDNA with the immunoSEQ multiplex PCR, producing 87-bp fragments spanning the CDR3 region. Amplicons were sequenced on the Illumina HiSeq platform. The paper's processing steps were these. Synthetic template baselines were used to correct PCR bias computationally, reads within Hamming distance 2 were collapsed together, and singletons that could not be merged were discarded. Reads were aligned to IMGT to assign V, D and J genes, CDR3 length, and insertions or deletions at six rearrangement sites. Within each subset, clonotype counts were normalized to sorted cell number, after which true diversity and Gini coefficients were computed with the tcR R package. The overlap coefficient, calculated on TCRB nucleotide sequences, was used to quantify repertoire sharing. Out-of-frame TCRB sequences from naive cells were analyzed to stand in for the pre-selection repertoire. Sourced from immuneACCESS, this table was stored by TCRdb with only in-frame sequences that have V and J called. A share of the clones is absent; for the studies checked, an unresolved V gene accounts for under half, and the remainder has no known explanation. The D gene and trimming were derived from the DNA, and the V and J assignments and clone size from that table. Across this sample there are about 470,000 clones, with approximately 31% seen only once. The top ten clones comprise 0.05% to 0.065% of the sample.

V was cut back by 5 bases and J by 8 bases, leaving a gap of 6 bases between them. From its cysteine to its phenylalanine, the CDR3 spans 10 amino acids. Only the CDR3 DNA is retained, 30 bases long and in frame from the first base. For CDR1 and CDR2, the germline V gene (reference sequence) lists SEHNR and FQNEAQ. This clone has only a few counts. Its target antigen remains unknown. Qualities for individual bases were not recorded, and no much larger clone is one base off. The sample consisted of naive CD4+ T cells from blood. Read against the paper, the sample's cell subset or site label means: true naive CD4+ T cells. The receptor chain draws on TRBV7-9 and TRBJ1-2; no D gene is confidently identified. This receptor was identified in a man aged 18 to 30 in good health. Here is the DNA: TGTGCCAGCAGCCCAAAGGGCTACACCTTC. The translation is CASSPKGYTF.